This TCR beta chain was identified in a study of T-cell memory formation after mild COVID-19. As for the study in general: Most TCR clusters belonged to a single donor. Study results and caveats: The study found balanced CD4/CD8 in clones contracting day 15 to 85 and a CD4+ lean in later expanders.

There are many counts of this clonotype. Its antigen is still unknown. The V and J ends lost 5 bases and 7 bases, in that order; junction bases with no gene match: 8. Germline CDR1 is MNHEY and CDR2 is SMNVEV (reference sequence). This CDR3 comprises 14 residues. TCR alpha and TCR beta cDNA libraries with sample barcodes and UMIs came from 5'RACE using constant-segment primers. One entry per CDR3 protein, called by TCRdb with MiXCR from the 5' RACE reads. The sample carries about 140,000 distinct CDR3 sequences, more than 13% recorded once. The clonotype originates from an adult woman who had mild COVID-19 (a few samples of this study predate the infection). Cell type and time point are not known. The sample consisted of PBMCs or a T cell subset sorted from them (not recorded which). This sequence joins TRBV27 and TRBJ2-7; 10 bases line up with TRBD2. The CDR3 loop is CASSPLLAGREQYF. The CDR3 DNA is TGTGCCAGCAGTCCGCTACTAGCGGGGAGGGAGCAGTACTTC.